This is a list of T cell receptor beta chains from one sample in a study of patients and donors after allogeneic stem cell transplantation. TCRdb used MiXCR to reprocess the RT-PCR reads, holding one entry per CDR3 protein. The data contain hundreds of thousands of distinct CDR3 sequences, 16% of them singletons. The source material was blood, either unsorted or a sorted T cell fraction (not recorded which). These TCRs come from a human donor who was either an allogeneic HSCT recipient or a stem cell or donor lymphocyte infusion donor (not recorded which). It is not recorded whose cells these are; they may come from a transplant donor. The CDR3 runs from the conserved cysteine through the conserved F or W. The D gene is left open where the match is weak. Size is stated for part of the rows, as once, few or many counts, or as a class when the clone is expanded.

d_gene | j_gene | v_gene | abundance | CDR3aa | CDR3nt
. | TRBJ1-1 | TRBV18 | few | CASSPLQTNTEAFF | TGTGCCAGCTCACCCCTACAAACGAACACTGAAGCTTTCTTT
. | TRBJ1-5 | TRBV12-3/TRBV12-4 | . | CASSQGTYSNQPQHF | TGTGCCAGCAGTCAGGGGACTTATAGCAATCAGCCCCAGCATTTT
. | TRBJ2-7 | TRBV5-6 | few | CASSPGHLKPSYEQYF | TGTGCCAGCAGCCCGGGACACCTGAAGCCCTCCTACGAGCAGTACTTC
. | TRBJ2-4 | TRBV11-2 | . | CASSLNPVAKNIQYF | TGTGCCAGCAGCTTAAATCCGGTAGCCAAAAACATTCAGTACTTC
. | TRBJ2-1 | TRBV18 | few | CASSPTEYNEQFF | TGTGCCAGCTCACCAACAGAGTACAATGAGCAGTTCTTC
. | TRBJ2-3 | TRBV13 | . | CASSSLSSAPYTDTQYF | TGTGCCAGCAGCTCCCTTTCTAGCGCCCCTTACACAGATACGCAGTATTTT
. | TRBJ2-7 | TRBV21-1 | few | CASTPLAEQYF | TGTGCCAGCACCCCGCTGGCGGAGCAGTACTTC
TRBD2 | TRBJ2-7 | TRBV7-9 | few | CASSPSRGLAGSYEQYF | TGTGCCAGCAGCCCGAGTAGGGGACTAGCGGGATCCTACGAGCAGTACTTC
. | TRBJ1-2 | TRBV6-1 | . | CASTQIRAGSAAF | TGTGCCAGCACCCAAATTCGGGCCGGTTCGGCGGCCTTC
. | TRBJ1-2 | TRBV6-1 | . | CASRRRDGDYGYTF | TGTGCCAGCAGACGCCGGGACGGAGACTATGGCTACACCTTC
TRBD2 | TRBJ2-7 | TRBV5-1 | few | CASSSTLRTSVSYEQYF | TGCGCCAGCAGTTCTACCCTACGGACTAGCGTCTCCTACGAGCAGTACTTC
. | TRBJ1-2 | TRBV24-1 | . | CATRGLDYGYTF | TGTGCCACCAGGGGCTTAGACTATGGCTACACCTTC
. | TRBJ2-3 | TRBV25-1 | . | CASSENSGMPDTQYF | TGTGCCAGCAGTGAGAACTCGGGTATGCCAGATACGCAGTATTTT
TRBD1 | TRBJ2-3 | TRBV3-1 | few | CASKAGTGAQDTQYF | TGTGCCAGCAAGGCCGGGACAGGGGCCCAAGATACGCAGTATTTT
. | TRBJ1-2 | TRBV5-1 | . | CASSRSGRDGYTF | TGCGCCAGCAGCCGCAGCGGGAGGGATGGCTACACCTTC
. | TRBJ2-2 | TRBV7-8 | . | CASSTGGLAFIGELFF | TGTGCCAGCAGCACAGGGGGACTAGCTTTTATCGGGGAGCTGTTTTTT
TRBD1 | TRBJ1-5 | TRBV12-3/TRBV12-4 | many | CASSLAAGGTQPQHF | TGTGCCAGCAGTTTAGCGGCAGGGGGTACTCAGCCCCAGCATTTT